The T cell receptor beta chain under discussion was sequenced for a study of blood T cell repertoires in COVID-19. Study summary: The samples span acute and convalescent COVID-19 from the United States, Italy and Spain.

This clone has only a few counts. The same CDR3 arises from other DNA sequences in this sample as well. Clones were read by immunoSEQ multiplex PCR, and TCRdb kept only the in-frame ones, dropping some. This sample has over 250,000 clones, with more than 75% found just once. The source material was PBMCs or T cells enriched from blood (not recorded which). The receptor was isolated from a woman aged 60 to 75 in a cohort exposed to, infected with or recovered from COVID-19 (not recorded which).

The CDR3: CASSGRVSGNTIYF. The CDR3 region has the DNA TGTGCCAGCAGTGGCAGGGTCTCTGGAAACACCATATATTTT. This rearrangement joins TRBV2 to TRBJ1-3; D possibly corresponds to TRBD1 (5 bases). In germline, CDR1 is SNHLY, CDR2 FYNNEI. V gave up 4 bases and J gave up 0 bases, with 7 bases separating them. The CDR3 extends over 14 amino acids.